This T cell receptor beta chain originates from a study of cytomegalovirus exposure and HLA in healthy donors. Study-level background: Ancestry clustering placed 81% of approximately 420 genotyped donors in the Caucasian-associated cluster.

With respect to this clone: Its cognate antigen is unknown.

Findings of the study overall: Usually a TCR sequence was rare, but some public TCRs were found in many donors.

The germline V gene has CDR1 SGHRS and CDR2 YFSETQ. V was pared by 4 bases and J by 0 bases, with 14 bases of the junction left unmatched. CDR3 length: 19 residues. PCR involved 60 Vbeta and 13 Jbeta primers. Sequencing used immunoSEQ multiplex PCR; TCRdb keeps in-frame clones, though not all of them. The sample holds over 110,000 clones, 75% to 85% seen once. The sequence derives from a young woman in good health and CMV-seropositive. The chain employs TRBV5-1 and TRBJ2-3, with TRBD2 matching over 10 bases. The sequencing sample was made of PBMCs. CDR3 in amino acids: CASSPKGTSAGISTDTQYF. The CDR3 nucleotides are TGCGCCAGCAGCCCCAAGGGGACTAGCGCGGGAATTAGCACAGATACGCAGTATTTT.